This passage covers 6 T cell receptor beta chains from one sample sequenced in a study of graft-versus-host responses after intestinal transplantation. Generated by immunoSEQ multiplex PCR, the TCRdb table keeps only in-frame clones and is missing some. The table includes more than 20,000 clones, approximately 83% detected once. The sample in question was PBMCs, obtained roughly 450 days after intestinal transplant. The source is a human patient who received an intestinal transplant, so some T cells may come from the graft donor.

The chain uses TRBV28 and TRBJ2-1; tentative D call: TRBD2 (6 bases). The CDR3 length is 13 residues. In germline, CDR1 is MDHEN, CDR2 SYDVKM. V was clipped by 7 bases and J by 5 bases, with 12 bases between them. Here the CDR3 reads CASIGTYHNEQFF. CDR3 DNA sequence: TGTGCCAGCATAGGGACTTACCACAATGAGCAGTTCTTC.

The V call is TRBV27, the J call TRBJ2-2; D uncertain. The CDR3 is 13 amino acids. Trimming pared 3 bases from V and 9 bases from J, leaving 11 bases between. Germline V gene lookup returns CDR1 MNHEY and CDR2 SMNVEV (reference sequence). DNA of the CDR3: TGTGCCAGCAGTTTGTCCGGGCGCCGGGAGCTGTTTTTT. Translation gives CASSLSGRRELFF.

CDR3 DNA: TGTGCCAGCGGGACAGTATCCCTAGCGGGCTCCTACAATGAGCAGTTCTTC. It yields the protein CASGTVSLAGSYNEQFF. The genes are TRBV27 and TRBJ2-1, with TRBD2 as a possible D gene (8 bases). V gave up 8 bases and J gave up 0 bases, with 20 bases separating them. CDR1 is MNHEY and CDR2 is SMNVEV in the germline V gene (reference sequence). This CDR3 is built from 17 residues.

The chain has TRBV6-5 and TRBJ1-1; no clear D. Germline assignment: CDR1 MNHEY and CDR2 SVGAGI. Trimming stripped 2 bases from V and 1 base from J, with 5 bases between. CDR3 size: 13 residues. CDR3 residues: CASSYEGNTEAFF. The CDR3 nucleotides read TGTGCCAGCAGTTACGAGGGGAACACTGAAGCTTTCTTT.

The genes are TRBV4-1 and TRBJ2-7; 7 bases agree with TRBD1. CDR1 and CDR2 (germline): MGHRA, YSYEKL. This CDR3 is built from 17 residues. V lost 1 base, J lost 2 bases, and 11 bases stayed unmatched. The CDR3 sequence is CASSQGSGGAFAYEQYF. In nucleotides, the CDR3 is TGCGCCAGCAGCCAAGGGTCAGGGGGAGCTTTCGCCTACGAGCAGTACTTC.

This sequence joins TRBV7-6 and TRBJ2-5; no firm D call. CDR1 is SGHVS, CDR2 FNYEAQ, per germline. Trimming pared 5 bases from V and 0 bases from J, leaving 13 bases between. The CDR3 length is 15 residues. DNA of the CDR3: TGTGCCAGCAGCCGCCCAGTTGTGTACCAAGAGACCCAGTACTTC. Translating gives CASSRPVVYQETQYF.